Below are 26 T cell receptor beta chains sequenced from a single sample in a study of blood T cell repertoires in COVID-19. Repertoires were generated with immunoSEQ multiplex PCR, while TCRdb's copy carries only in-frame clones and drops some. The sample shows some 250,000 clones, roughly 86% of them seen only once. Material for sequencing was peripheral blood. The origin of the receptors is a woman aged 30 to 39 who had recovered from COVID-19.

J is TRBJ2-3 and V is TRBV19; TRBD2 matches at 9 bases. Per the germline V gene, CDR1 is LNHDA and CDR2 is SQIVND (reference sequence). The CDR3 consists of 15 residues. Trimming removed 6 bases from V and 0 bases from J; junction bases left unmatched: 4. The CDR3 here is CASSRTSVSTDTQYF. CDR3 DNA sequence: TGTGCCAGTAGCAGGACTAGCGTAAGCACAGATACGCAGTATTTT.

This sequence joins TRBV19 and TRBJ2-7; TRBD1 matches at 7 bases. From germline, CDR1 is LNHDA and CDR2 SQIVND (reference sequence). The CDR3 has 14 residues. Trimming removed 5 bases from V and 6 bases from J; junction bases left unmatched: 10. DNA for the CDR3: TGTGCCAGTAGTTCTGAAGGGGGCGTTAGCGAGCAGTACTTC. The encoded protein is CASSSEGGVSEQYF.

This clone was observed a single time. V and J are TRBV2 and TRBJ1-1, with a tentative D call TRBD1 (6 bases). This CDR3 has 14 amino acids. The V end was cut by 0 bases, the J end by 7 bases, with 12 bases between. Germline values: CDR1 SNHLY, CDR2 FYNNEI. The CDR3 here is CASSEAGGGDEAFF. CDR3 DNA sequence: TGTGCCAGCAGTGAAGCGGGAGGGGGAGATGAAGCTTTCTTT.

V usage is TRBV5-1 and J usage is TRBJ2-2, with D unclear. Trimming removed 1 base at V and 3 bases at J, with 10 bases between. Germline-derived CDR1 and CDR2 are SGHRS and YFSETQ. The CDR3 is made up of 15 amino acids. CDR3 bases: TGCGCCAGCAGCTTGAGTCGCACGGACACCGGGGAGCTGTTTTTT. Translation gives CASSLSRTDTGELFF.

In its sample, this clone was seen once. This chain joins TRBV29-1 and TRBJ2-1; D not resolved. CDR3 length: 11 residues. Per germline, CDR1 SQVTM and CDR2 ANQGSEA. Trimming took off 5 bases at V and 7 bases at J, with 9 bases between the two ends. The CDR3 loop is CSVRLTNEQFF. Here the CDR3 DNA reads TGCAGCGTTCGCTTGACTAATGAGCAGTTCTTC.

The V gene is TRBV7-9, the J gene TRBJ2-1; maybe TRBD1 (6 bases). Germline CDR1 and CDR2: SEHNR and FQNEAQ (reference sequence). The CDR3 has 15 amino acids. The V end was cut by 0 bases, the J end by 5 bases, with 11 bases between. CDR3 residues: CASSLAGGHNNEQFF. DNA of the CDR3: TGTGCCAGCAGCTTAGCAGGGGGTCACAACAATGAGCAGTTCTTC.

The chain combines TRBV3-1 (or the pseudogene TRBV3-2) with TRBJ2-7, with unresolved D. Trimming removed 5 bases at V and 0 bases at J, with 14 bases between. The CDR3 is 15 amino acids. CDR1 is LGHDT and CDR2 is YNNKEL in the germline V gene (reference sequence). The CDR3 bases are TGTGCCAGCAGCGAGTTGGGCAGTCCCTCCTACGAGCAGTACTTC. This sequence encodes CASSELGSPSYEQYF.

This chain connects TRBV18 to TRBJ2-6; D is unclear. The CDR3 runs to 14 residues. Trimming shortened V by 5 bases and J by 4 bases, and 9 bases separated the two germline ends. CDR1 and CDR2 from the germline V gene are KGHSH and LQKENI. CDR3 coding DNA: TGTGCCAGCTCAGTCAGGTCGGGGGCCAACGTCCTGACTTTC. Translation gives CASSVRSGANVLTF.

The rearrangement joins TRBV6-5 to TRBJ1-5; maybe TRBD1 (5 bases). The germline V and J ends were trimmed by 5 bases and 1 base, with 9 bases remaining between them. The CDR3 covers 14 residues. Germline V lookup: CDR1 MNHEY, CDR2 SVGAGI. The CDR3 here is CASSPDRSNQPQHF. The CDR3 region has the DNA TGTGCCAGCAGTCCCGACAGAAGCAATCAGCCCCAGCATTTT.

This clone was seen only once. The gene calls are TRBV18 and TRBJ2-7; D gene ambiguous. Germline loops: CDR1 KGHSH, CDR2 LQKENI. Trimming took 8 bases from V and 7 from J, leaving 21 bases between them. This CDR3 has 14 amino acids. This CDR3 reads CASHAPLGPREQYF. The DNA for the CDR3 is TGTGCCAGCCATGCCCCGCTAGGCCCCCGGGAGCAGTACTTC.

The chain uses TRBV20-1 and TRBJ2-5; 8 positions match TRBD2. Germline-derived CDR1 and CDR2 are DFQATT and SNEGSKA (reference sequence). V was clipped by 3 bases and J by 7 bases; unmatched bases: 10. CDR3 length equals 14 residues. The DNA for the CDR3 is TGCAGTGCTAGTGAGGGACTAGGTGATGGGACCCAGTACTTC. Residues: CSASEGLGDGTQYF.

This chain links TRBV6-1 with TRBJ1-1, with 10 bases identical to TRBD1. The CDR3 consists of 19 residues. V dropped 2 bases and J dropped 0; count of bases not matched to a gene: 12. CDR1 MNHNS and CDR2 SASEGT come from the germline V gene. CDR3 in DNA: TGTGCCAGCAGTGAATGGATGATGGACAGGGGGTTGATGAACACTGAAGCTTTCTTT. Its protein product is CASSEWMMDRGLMNTEAFF.

V gene TRBV9 combines with J gene TRBJ2-3; D unresolved. Germline V gives CDR1 SGDLS, CDR2 YYNGEE. With 2 bases removed from V and 6 bases from J, the gap between germline ends came to 10 bases. The CDR3 runs 13 residues. CDR3 DNA: TGTGCCAGCAGCGTCGTACCCGAGGATACGCAGTATTTT. It translates to CASSVVPEDTQYF. The whole variable domain, filled in from reference TRBV9 and TRBJ2-3, reads DSGVTQTPKHLITATGQRVTLRCSPRSGDLSVYWYQQSLDQGLQFLIQYYNGEERAKGNILERFSAQQFPDLHSELNLSSLELGDSALYFCASSVVPEDTQYFGPGTRLTVL.

The chain uses TRBV9 and TRBJ1-2, with D perhaps TRBD1 (6 bases). Between the trimmed V and J ends, which lost 4 bases and 5 bases, there was a span of 15 bases. CDR3 size: 14 residues. CDR1 is SGDLS and CDR2 is YYNGEE in the germline V gene. CDR3 DNA sequence: TGTGCCAGCAGCCCGTCACGGGGGGCATATGGCTACACCTTC. It translates to CASSPSRGAYGYTF.

Details on this clone: Other DNA sequences in this specimen translate into the identical CDR3. V is TRBV6-2 or TRBV6-3 and J is TRBJ1-5, with D unclear. The germline gives CDR1 MNHEY, CDR2 SVGEGT. CDR3 length: 16 residues. The ends were cut back, 0 bases at V and 2 bases at J, with 11 bases in the middle. The CDR3 nucleotides are TGTGCCAGCAGTTACTCGACGCGGGGAGGCAATCAGCCCCAGCATTTT. This codes for CASSYSTRGGNQPQHF.

The chain carries TRBV6-5 and TRBJ2-3; the D is unclear. Germline V gene lookup returns CDR1 MNHEY and CDR2 SVGAGI. The ends were cut back, 8 bases at V and 11 bases at J, with 11 bases in the middle. CDR3 length equals 10 residues. In DNA form, the CDR3 reads TGTGCCAGCGGCCAGGAACGGCAGTATTTT. It specifies CASGQERQYF.

The chain couples TRBV9 to TRBJ1-2; 7 bases fit TRBD1. After removal of 3 bases from V and 3 bases from J, the junction contained 2 bases not matched to a gene. Looked up from germline, CDR1 is SGDLS and CDR2 is YYNGEE. The CDR3 is 13 amino acids. The CDR3 nucleotides read TGTGCCAGCAGCGGCGGACAGGACTATGGCTACACCTTC. Translating gives CASSGGQDYGYTF. The variable domain in full, completed from reference TRBV9 and TRBJ1-2, reads DSGVTQTPKHLITATGQRVTLRCSPRSGDLSVYWYQQSLDQGLQFLIQYYNGEERAKGNILERFSAQQFPDLHSELNLSSLELGDSALYFCASSGGQDYGYTFGSGTRLTVV.

The chain is built from TRBV7-9 and TRBJ2-4; 9 positions agree with TRBD1. The CDR3 length is 18 residues. Germline CDR1 SEHNR, CDR2 FQNEAQ (reference sequence). After removal of 4 bases from V and 2 bases from J, the junction contained 12 bases not matched to a gene. The CDR3 sequence is CASSSSLGQGKSKNIQYF. As DNA, the CDR3 is TGTGCCAGCAGCTCCTCCCTGGGACAGGGTAAATCCAAAAACATTCAGTACTTC.

The genes are TRBV7-2 and TRBJ2-7, with a weak D call TRBD2 (6 bases). The CDR3 totals 15 residues. The ends were cut back, 0 bases at V and 0 bases at J, with 9 bases in the middle. CDR1 is SGHTA, CDR2 FQGNSA, per germline. The CDR3 protein is CASSLAAGRSYEQYF. The CDR3 DNA reads TGTGCCAGCAGCTTAGCTGCGGGGCGCTCCTACGAGCAGTACTTC.

This rearrangement joins TRBV29-1 to TRBJ2-1, with TRBD2 matching over 8 bases. Germline-derived CDR1 and CDR2 are SQVTM and ANQGSEA. The CDR3 sequence is 15 residues long. The V gene end was trimmed by 4 bases and the J gene end by 4 bases; junction bases not matched to a gene: 9. Written as DNA, the CDR3 is TGCAGCGTTGGGGATAGGAGCGGGGGTTACAATGAGCAGTTCTTC. It specifies CSVGDRSGGYNEQFF.

This clone was observed a handful of times. This chain links TRBV5-8 with TRBJ2-3; 7 nucleotides line up with TRBD1. CDR1 is SGHTS, CDR2 YDEGEE, per germline. The CDR3 extends over 14 amino acids. V was pared by 3 bases and J by 2 bases, with 3 bases of the junction left unmatched. The CDR3 loop is CASSWDSFTDTQYF. CDR3 sequence (DNA): TGTGCCAGCAGCTGGGACAGTTTCACAGATACGCAGTATTTT. Combining the CDR3 with reference TRBV5-8 and TRBJ2-3 gives the whole variable domain EAGVTQSPTHLIKTRGQQATLRCSPISGHTSVYWYQQALGLGLQFLLWYDEGEERNRGNFPPRFSGRQFPNYSSELNVNALELEDSALYLCASSWDSFTDTQYFGPGTRLTVL.

This chain joins TRBV5-1 and TRBJ2-3; 9 bases map to TRBD2. Per the germline V gene, CDR1 is SGHRS and CDR2 is YFSETQ. The V segment lost 5 bases and the J segment 2 bases; nucleotides outside the gene matches: 6. The CDR3 runs 15 residues. CDR3 loop: CASRWGGGDTDTQYF. The DNA of the CDR3 is TGCGCCAGCAGGTGGGGCGGGGGGGACACAGATACGCAGTATTTT.

This chain uses TRBV5-5 with TRBJ2-7; TRBD1 matches at 8 bases. J was trimmed by 6 bases and V by 2 bases; bases with no gene match: 1. This CDR3 contains 12 residues. The germline V gene has CDR1 SGHKS and CDR2 YYEKEE (reference sequence). CDR3 protein: CASSFTGGEQYF. CDR3 coding DNA: TGTGCCAGCAGCTTTACAGGGGGCGAGCAGTACTTC. Full variable domain (missing parts from reference TRBV5-5 and TRBJ2-7): DAGVTQSPTHLIKTRGQQVTLRCSPISGHKSVSWYQQVLGQGPQFIFQYYEKEERGRGNFPDRFSARQFPNYSSELNVNALLLGDSALYLCASSFTGGEQYFGPGTRLTVT.

The chain couples TRBV7-2 to TRBJ1-3; TRBD1 is a possible D gene (6 bases). The CDR3 is 15 residues long. The germline gives CDR1 SGHTA, CDR2 FQGNSA. Trimming took off 7 bases at V and 7 bases at J, with 20 bases between the two ends. The CDR3 DNA follows: TGTGCCAGCAAACTCTCCTTAGGGGGTTCGAACACCATATATTTT. This sequence encodes CASKLSLGGSNTIYF.

The chain combines TRBV29-1 with TRBJ1-6, with a possible D match to TRBD1 (5 bases). CDR3 length equals 13 residues. In germline, CDR1 is SQVTM, CDR2 ANQGSEA. The V gene lost 4 bases and the J gene lost 8 bases, with 12 bases spanning the gap. The CDR3 loop is CSVVDGGDSPLHF. The CDR3 DNA follows: TGCAGCGTTGTAGACGGAGGGGATTCACCCCTCCACTTT.

The gene calls are TRBV2 and TRBJ1-2; D is unresolved. The CDR3 is 15 amino acids. Looked up from germline, CDR1 is SNHLY and CDR2 is FYNNEI. V was shortened by 4 bases and J by 4 bases, with 16 bases between the two germline ends. This CDR3 reads CASSAPSEGSYGYTF. The CDR3, as DNA: TGTGCCAGCAGTGCCCCCTCAGAGGGAAGCTATGGCTACACCTTC.